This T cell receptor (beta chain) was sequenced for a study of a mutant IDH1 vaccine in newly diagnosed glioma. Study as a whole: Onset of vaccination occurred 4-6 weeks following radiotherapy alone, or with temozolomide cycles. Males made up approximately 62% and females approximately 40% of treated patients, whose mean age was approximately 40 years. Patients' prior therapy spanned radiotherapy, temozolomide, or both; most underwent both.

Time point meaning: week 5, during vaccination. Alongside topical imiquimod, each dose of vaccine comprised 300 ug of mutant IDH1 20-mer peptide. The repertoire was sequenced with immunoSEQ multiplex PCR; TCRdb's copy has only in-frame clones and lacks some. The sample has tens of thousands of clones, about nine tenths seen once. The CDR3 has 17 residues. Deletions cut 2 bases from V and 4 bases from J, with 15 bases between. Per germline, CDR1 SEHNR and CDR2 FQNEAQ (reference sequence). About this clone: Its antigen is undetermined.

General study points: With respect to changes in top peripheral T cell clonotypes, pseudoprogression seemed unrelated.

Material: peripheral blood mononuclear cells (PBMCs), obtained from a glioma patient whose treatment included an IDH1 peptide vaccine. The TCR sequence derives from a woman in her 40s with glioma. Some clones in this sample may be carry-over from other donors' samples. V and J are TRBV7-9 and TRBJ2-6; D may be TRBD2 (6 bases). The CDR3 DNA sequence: TGTGCCAGCAGCTTACCCGGGAGTCGTCGCGGGGCCAACGTCCTGACTTTC. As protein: CASSLPGSRRGANVLTF.